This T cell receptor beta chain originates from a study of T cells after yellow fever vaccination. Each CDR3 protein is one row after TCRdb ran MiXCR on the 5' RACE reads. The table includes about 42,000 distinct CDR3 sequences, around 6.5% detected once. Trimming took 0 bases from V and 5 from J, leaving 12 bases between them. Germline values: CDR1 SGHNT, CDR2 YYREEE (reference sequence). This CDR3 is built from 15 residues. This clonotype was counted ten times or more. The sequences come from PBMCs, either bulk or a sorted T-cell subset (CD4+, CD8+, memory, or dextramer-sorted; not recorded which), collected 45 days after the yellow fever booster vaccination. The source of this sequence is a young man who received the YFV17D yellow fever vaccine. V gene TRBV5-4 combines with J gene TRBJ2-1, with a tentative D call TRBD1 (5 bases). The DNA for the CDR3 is TGTGCCAGCAGCTTGGGGGCAGGGCCAAACAATGAGCAGTTCTTC. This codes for CASSLGAGPNNEQFF.